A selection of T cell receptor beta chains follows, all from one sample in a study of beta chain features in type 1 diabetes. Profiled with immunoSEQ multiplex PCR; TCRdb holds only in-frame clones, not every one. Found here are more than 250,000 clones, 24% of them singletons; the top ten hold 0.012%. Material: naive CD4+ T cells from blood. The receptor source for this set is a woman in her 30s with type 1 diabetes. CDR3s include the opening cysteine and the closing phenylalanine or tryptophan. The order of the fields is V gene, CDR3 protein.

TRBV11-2	CASSFGQSTDTQYF
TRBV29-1	CSVELYHNEQFF
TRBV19	CASTPRPNTEAFF
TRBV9	CASSPRALNTEAFF
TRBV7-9	CASSLDQGTDTQYF
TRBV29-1	CSVAHPGWNTEAFF
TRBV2	CASLHPGDRENEQYF
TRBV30	CAWDQFSLRLQYF
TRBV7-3	CASSTPGTGFRMNTEAFF
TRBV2	CASSGGPETQYF
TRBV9	CASSVEQFYGYTF
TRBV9	CASSTGAGATGGSYEQYF
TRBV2	CASERDSYEQYF
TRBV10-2	CASSDPSGIQETQYF
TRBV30	CAWTSGSFPPFF
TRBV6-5	CASRAGGTYEQYF
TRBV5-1	CASSTSGGIKTQYF
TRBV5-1	CASSNPGSGSEYEQYF
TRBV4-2	CASSQDQVGGQNIQYF
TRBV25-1	CASSDDRGYEQYF
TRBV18	CASSGSGLEQYF
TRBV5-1	CASKLADANTGELFF
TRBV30	CACKRLDYNEQFF
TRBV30	CAWGTGGYGYTF
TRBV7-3	CASSAHVAGATDTQYF
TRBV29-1	CSVGGAERATEAFF
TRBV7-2	CASSLSGSGDTQYF
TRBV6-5	CASSWDRDGYTF
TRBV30	CAWFPQPGTGWTDTQYF
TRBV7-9	CASSLAQLGQGTEAFF
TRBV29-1	CSVGVFRDPTDTQYF
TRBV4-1	CASREAGGSSYNEQFF
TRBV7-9	CASSLRPPPEEKLFF
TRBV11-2	CASSFGTGLYNEQFF
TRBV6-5	CASSYLGAGGPYEQYF
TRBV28	CASEQTADTQYF
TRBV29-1	CSVGRRDTNTGELFF
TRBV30	CAWTPGETQYF
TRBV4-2	CASSQDSGSYEQYF
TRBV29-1	CSVEVRRGPYGYTF
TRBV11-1	CASSLPSTYNEQFF
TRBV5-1	CASSFGQGADQPQHF
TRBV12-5	CASGLKDRGYQPQHF
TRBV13	CASSDQTSGRADEQFF
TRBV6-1	CASSEELAGFYEQYF
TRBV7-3	CASSTQGNEQFF
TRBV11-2	CASSLEGLEKLFF
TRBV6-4	CARPPTGGTGELFF
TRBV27	CASRGIKAYQPQHF
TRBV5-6	CASSLDPGGFRETQYF
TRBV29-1	CSVEWVWAANTGELFF
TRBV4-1	CASSQPGQGYGYTF
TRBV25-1	CASSAQGAPNYGYTF
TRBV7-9	CASSWRGGEFGYTF
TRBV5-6	CASTLVGGNSGANVLTF